This TCR beta chain comes out of a study of shared T cell receptors in the human thymus. Clones were sequenced by immunoSEQ multiplex PCR, and TCRdb holds only the in-frame ones, with some missing. Among roughly 710,000 clones listed, approximately 83% were seen once. CDR1 is SGHTS and CDR2 is YDEGEE in the germline V gene. CDR3 length: 16 amino acids. Trimming removed 2 bases from V and 2 bases from J; junction bases left unmatched: 6. This same sample was also taken into another study, of human thymus T cells.

The source is a girl under three years old with a congenital heart defect. Sequenced material: thymocytes. The V gene is TRBV5-8, the J gene TRBJ1-1, with 10 bases lining up with TRBD1. The DNA of the CDR3 is TGTGCCAGCAGCTTAAGGGACAGGGGTCTCAACACTGAAGCTTTCTTT. Translating gives CASSLRDRGLNTEAFF.